The 23 T cell receptor beta chains in this list originate from one sample, sequenced in a study of shared clonotypes between healthy human individuals. Sequencing used immunoSEQ multiplex PCR; TCRdb keeps in-frame clones, though not all of them. The table shows 400,000 to 500,000 clones, with roughly four fifths occurring only once. The sample comprised PBMCs. The origin of the receptors is a woman between 40 and 50 years old in good health. Some clones in this sample may be carry-over from other donors' samples.

The V and J genes are TRBV4-1 and TRBJ2-5; D is unresolved. The ends were cut back, 1 base at V and 5 bases at J, with 8 bases in the middle. The CDR3 consists of 13 residues. The V gene's germline CDR1 is MGHRA and CDR2 YSYEKL. The CDR3 bases are TGCGCCAGCAGCCAAGGGGTGGGCGAGACCCAGTACTTC. This encodes CASSQGVGETQYF.

The gene calls are TRBV2 and TRBJ2-2, with TRBD2 as a possible D gene (5 bases). This CDR3 has 14 residues. Per the germline V gene, CDR1 is SNHLY and CDR2 is FYNNEI. V gave up 6 bases and J gave up 6 bases, with 14 bases separating them. CDR3 coding DNA: TGTGCCAGCAGAGTAACCACCGGGGCCGGGGAGCTGTTTTTT. It specifies CASRVTTGAGELFF.

The chain has TRBV7-6 and TRBJ2-7; 7 positions agree with TRBD2. In germline, CDR1 is SGHVS, CDR2 FNYEAQ. Unmatched junction bases numbered 4, after V lost 5 bases and J lost 6 bases. The CDR3 contains 12 residues. Here the CDR3 DNA reads TGTGCCAGCAGCGTCAGGGAGGGCGAGCAGTACTTC. Protein product: CASSVREGEQYF.

On this clone: A far larger clone is one base from this, pointing to a likely read error. The chain is built from TRBV28 and TRBJ1-3, with TRBD1 as a possible D gene (6 bases). The germline CDR1 and CDR2 sequences are MDHEN and SYDVKM. CDR3 length: 13 residues. V was shortened by 7 bases and J by 4 bases, with 11 bases between the two germline ends. The CDR3 spells CASTGTSGNTIYF. CDR3 nucleotide sequence: TGTGCCAGCACCGGGACATCAGGAAACACCATATATTTT.

On this clone itself: The sample has other DNA sequences that encode this CDR3 too. V is TRBV7-9 and J is TRBJ2-5, with D perhaps TRBD1 (5 bases). This CDR3 contains 14 residues. CDR1 and CDR2 (germline): SEHNR, FQNEAQ (reference sequence). The germline V and J ends were trimmed by 5 bases and 3 bases, with 13 bases remaining between them. DNA of the CDR3: TGTGCCAGCAGCACAGGACACGGCGAAGAGACCCAGTACTTC. Translated: CASSTGHGEETQYF.

This sequence joins TRBV7-2 and TRBJ2-2; a possible D gene is TRBD2 (5 bases). The CDR3 has 15 residues. Trimming stripped 1 base from V and 4 bases from J, with 10 bases between. The V gene's germline CDR1 is SGHTA and CDR2 FQGNSA. CDR3 in amino acids: CASSLDGRGTGELFF. The CDR3 bases are TGTGCCAGCAGCTTAGATGGCCGGGGCACCGGGGAGCTGTTTTTT. Looking up the rest from reference TRBV7-2 and TRBJ2-2 gives the full variable domain: GAGVSQSPSNKVTEKGKDVELRCDPISGHTALYWYRQSLGQGLEFLIYFQGNSAPDKSGLPSDRFSAERTGGSVSTLTIQRTQQEDSAVYLCASSLDGRGTGELFFGEGSRLTVL.

CDR3 protein: CASSLVASGSSGELFF. The CDR3 nucleotides are TGTGCCAGCAGTTTAGTCGCTAGCGGGAGTTCCGGGGAGCTGTTTTTT. J is TRBJ2-2 and V is TRBV28; 10 nucleotides line up with TRBD2. The CDR3 consists of 16 residues. From germline, CDR1 is MDHEN and CDR2 SYDVKM. The V and J ends lost 2 bases and 6 bases, in that order; junction bases with no gene match: 6.

The chain couples TRBV5-4 to TRBJ1-1; D is uncertain. The CDR3 has 12 residues. CDR1 and CDR2 (germline): SGHNT, YYREEE (reference sequence). The V end was cut by 0 bases, the J end by 4 bases, with 4 bases between. The CDR3 region is CASSLGITEAFF. CDR3 nucleotides: TGTGCCAGCAGCTTGGGTATCACTGAAGCTTTCTTT.

In its sample, this clone was seen a few times. The chain employs TRBV4-2 and TRBJ2-1; TRBD1 matches 8 bases. From germline, CDR1 is LGHNA and CDR2 YNFKEQ. CDR3 length: 16 residues. The ends lost 2 bases at V and 2 bases at J; junction bases unmatched: 5. The CDR3 nucleotides read TGTGCCAGCAGCCAAACGACAGGGGCCACCTACAATGAGCAGTTCTTC. Protein sequence: CASSQTTGATYNEQFF.

The chain carries TRBV29-1 and TRBJ2-5; TRBD2 matches 13 bases. In germline, CDR1 is SQVTM, CDR2 ANQGSEA. The CDR3 contains 13 residues. The ends lost 4 bases at V and 5 bases at J; junction bases unmatched: 1. In DNA, the CDR3 is TGCAGCGTTGCGACTAGCGGGAGGGAGACCCAGTACTTC. Translated, it gives CSVATSGRETQYF. The variable domain in full, with the rest retrieved from reference TRBV29-1 and TRBJ2-5, is SAVISQKPSRDICQRGTSLTIQCQVDSQVTMMFWYRQQPGQSLTLIATANQGSEATYESGFVIDKFPISRPNLTFSTLTVSNMSPEDSSIYLCSVATSGRETQYFGPGTRLLVL.

This chain uses TRBV9 with TRBJ1-1; D remains ambiguous. Germline values: CDR1 SGDLS, CDR2 YYNGEE. V was clipped by 4 bases and J by 3 bases, with 10 bases between them. The CDR3 extends over 13 amino acids. The CDR3 DNA reads TGTGCCAGCAGCCGAGGACCCCACACTGAAGCTTTCTTT. Translating gives CASSRGPHTEAFF.

The chain combines TRBV20-1 with TRBJ2-7; D gene ambiguous. CDR1 and CDR2 from the germline V gene are DFQATT and SNEGSKA (reference sequence). V shed 3 bases and J shed 6 bases, with 9 bases lying between them. This CDR3 spans 11 amino acids. The CDR3 reads CSARGLGEQYF. The CDR3 DNA sequence: TGCAGTGCTAGGGGGTTGGGCGAGCAGTACTTC.

The rearrangement links TRBV14 to TRBJ2-2; perhaps TRBD1 as D (6 bases). With 4 bases removed from V and 3 bases from J, the gap between germline ends came to 15 bases. Germline V gene sequence: CDR1 SGHDN, CDR2 FVKESK. The length of the CDR3 is 16 residues. The CDR3 sequence is CASSPRRGGDTGELFF. The DNA of the CDR3 is TGTGCCAGCAGCCCCCGTAGAGGGGGTGACACCGGGGAGCTGTTTTTT.

The chain recombines TRBV30 with TRBJ2-7, with 8 bases fitting TRBD2. CDR1 GTSNPN and CDR2 SVGIG come from the germline V gene (reference sequence). Trimming removed 3 bases from V and 5 bases from J; junction bases left unmatched: 12. This CDR3 has 15 amino acids. The CDR3 bases are TGTGCCTGGAGAGCCAGCGGGAGATTTTTGAACGAGCAGTACTTC. This sequence encodes CAWRASGRFLNEQYF.

The chain carries TRBV7-2 and TRBJ2-1; TRBD1 matches 11 bases. CDR3 length: 16 amino acids. V was clipped by 5 bases and J by 3 bases; unmatched bases: 6. In germline, CDR1 is SGHTA, CDR2 FQGNSA. The CDR3 sequence is CASSATGTGGYNEQFF. The CDR3 region has the DNA TGTGCCAGCAGCGCAACCGGGACAGGGGGCTACAATGAGCAGTTCTTC.

V is TRBV6-1 and J is TRBJ1-4; D uncertain. V was trimmed by 3 bases and J by 1 base, leaving 15 bases between them. Per germline, CDR1 MNHNS and CDR2 SASEGT. The CDR3 extends over 17 amino acids. CDR3 amino acids: CASSEWARLGTNEKLFF. The CDR3 nucleotides are TGTGCCAGCAGTGAGTGGGCCCGTTTGGGAACTAATGAAAAACTGTTTTTT.

The CDR3 here is CATSREINYGYTF. The CDR3 DNA is TGTGCCACCAGCAGAGAAATCAACTATGGCTACACCTTC. The chain carries TRBV15 and TRBJ1-2; no definite D call. V lost 0 bases and J 2 bases, leaving 4 bases between the germline ends. Looked up from germline, CDR1 is LNHNV and CDR2 is YYDKDF (reference sequence). The CDR3 runs to 13 residues.

The chain employs TRBV25-1 and TRBJ1-2; 8 nucleotides agree with TRBD1. Germline V gene sequence: CDR1 MGHDK, CDR2 SYGVNS. V trimming: 4 bases; J trimming: 4 bases; junction bases outside the gene matches: 8. The CDR3 length is 15 residues. The CDR3 nucleotides read TGTGCCAGCAGTGGACAGGGGACTGGCGTCTATGGCTACACCTTC. It yields the protein CASSGQGTGVYGYTF.

The table lists this clone with a few counts. The chain has TRBV11-1 and TRBJ2-2; D perhaps matches TRBD1 (7 bases). Germline V gene sequence: CDR1 SGHAT, CDR2 FQDESV (reference sequence). This CDR3 has 16 residues. V lost 8 bases, J lost 2 bases, and 18 bases lay in between. This CDR3 is CASAPRRDSNTGELFF. For the CDR3, the DNA is TGTGCCAGCGCCCCCAGGCGGGACAGTAACACCGGGGAGCTGTTTTTT.

This clone showed up many times. This chain connects TRBV4-1 to TRBJ1-2, with 8 bases aligning to TRBD1. The V gene's germline CDR1 is MGHRA and CDR2 YSYEKL. The CDR3 totals 14 residues. After removal of 5 bases from V and 4 bases from J, the junction contained 6 bases not matched to a gene. The CDR3 DNA is TGCGCCAGCAGCTCTCGGACAGGGTCCTATGGCTACACCTTC. It encodes CASSSRTGSYGYTF.

V usage is TRBV2 and J usage is TRBJ1-1, with D possibly matching TRBD1 (5 bases). This CDR3 region has 13 residues. Looked up from germline, CDR1 is SNHLY and CDR2 is FYNNEI. The V end lost 6 bases, the J end lost 7 bases, and 15 bases lay between the germline ends. CDR3 DNA sequence: TGTGCCAGCAGCGACCCCCAGGGATTTGAAGCTTTCTTT. This translates into CASSDPQGFEAFF.

The V gene is TRBV9, the J gene TRBJ2-3; 7 nucleotides align to TRBD2. Germline V gene sequence: CDR1 SGDLS, CDR2 YYNGEE. J lost 4 bases, V lost 0 bases, and 17 bases had no gene match. The CDR3 has 19 residues. CDR3 loop: CASSVELRGERGGADTQYF. The CDR3 coding sequence is TGTGCCAGCAGCGTAGAGTTGAGAGGTGAGCGGGGAGGCGCAGATACGCAGTATTTT.

The rearrangement uses TRBV5-1 and TRBJ1-5, with a tentative D call TRBD1 (5 bases). Germline assignment: CDR1 SGHRS and CDR2 YFSETQ. V was cut by 0 bases and J by 6 bases, with 10 bases left in between. This CDR3 is 14 amino acids long. As DNA, the CDR3 is TGCGCCAGCAGCTTGGGAGGGGTGAGTCAGCCCCAGCATTTT. It translates to CASSLGGVSQPQHF. Variable domain in full (rest from reference TRBV5-1 and TRBJ1-5): KAGVTQTPRYLIKTRGQQVTLSCSPISGHRSVSWYQQTPGQGLQFLFEYFSETQRNKGNFPGRFSGRQFSNSRSEMNVSTLELGDSALYLCASSLGGVSQPQHFGDGTRLSIL.